Listed below are T cell receptor beta chains from one sample, sequenced in a study of cytomegalovirus exposure and HLA in healthy donors. The data were produced by immunoSEQ multiplex PCR, yet TCRdb's version contains in-frame clones alone and is incomplete. The table includes 200,000 to 300,000 clones, roughly 82% detected once. The sample comprised PBMCs. These receptors all stem from a woman aged 40 to 50 in good health and CMV-seropositive. Both conserved end residues are part of each CDR3. Fields, in order: J gene, CDR3 length, V gene, clone size, D gene, CDR3 DNA, CDR3 protein. D genes are given only for firm matches. Size values are once, few and many counts, or a class for expanded clones, and some rows have none.

J gene: TRBJ1-1; CDR3 length: 14; V gene: TRBV19; clone size: -; D gene: TRBD1; CDR3 DNA: TGTGCCAGTAGGGGACAGGGGATGGGCACTGAAGCTTTCTTT; CDR3 protein: CASRGQGMGTEAFF
J gene: TRBJ1-2; CDR3 length: 13; V gene: TRBV19; clone size: -; D gene: TRBD1; CDR3 DNA: TGTGCCAGTAGTAGACAGGGGAATGTTGGCTACACCTTC; CDR3 protein: CASSRQGNVGYTF
J gene: TRBJ1-1; CDR3 length: 15; V gene: TRBV9; clone size: -; D gene: TRBD1; CDR3 DNA: TGTGCCAGCAGCGCCGGGACAGATATGAACACTGAAGCTTTCTTT; CDR3 protein: CASSAGTDMNTEAFF
J gene: TRBJ2-7; CDR3 length: 16; V gene: TRBV5-1; clone size: once; D gene: -; CDR3 DNA: TGCGCCAGCAGCTTGGAGCCGGGAAGGAGCTCCTACGAGCAGTACTTC; CDR3 protein: CASSLEPGRSSYEQYF
J gene: TRBJ1-2; CDR3 length: 13; V gene: TRBV29-1; clone size: -; D gene: -; CDR3 DNA: TGCAGCGCCTCAAGGGGAGGGGAGAATGGCTACACCTTC; CDR3 protein: CSASRGGENGYTF
J gene: TRBJ2-7; CDR3 length: 16; V gene: TRBV9; clone size: -; D gene: TRBD2; CDR3 DNA: TGTGCCAGCAGCGTAGGTAGCGGGGGGGGCGGGTACGAGCAGTACTTC; CDR3 protein: CASSVGSGGGGYEQYF
J gene: TRBJ2-1; CDR3 length: 16; V gene: TRBV7-3; clone size: -; D gene: TRBD1; CDR3 DNA: TGTGCCAGCAGCTTAGGGGGATCGACAGGGGGGGATGAGCAGTTCTTC; CDR3 protein: CASSLGGSTGGDEQFF
J gene: TRBJ1-6; CDR3 length: 13; V gene: TRBV9; clone size: -; D gene: -; CDR3 DNA: TGTGCCAGCAGCCGGGACTCTCTTTCACCCCTCCACTTT; CDR3 protein: CASSRDSLSPLHF
J gene: TRBJ2-3; CDR3 length: 15; V gene: TRBV7-9; clone size: -; D gene: TRBD1; CDR3 DNA: TGTGCCAGCAGCTTGAGAGACAGGGGCACAGATACGCAGTATTTT; CDR3 protein: CASSLRDRGTDTQYF
J gene: TRBJ2-7; CDR3 length: 13; V gene: TRBV5-6; clone size: -; D gene: -; CDR3 DNA: TGTGCCAGCAGCTTGATAATGGGAGGCGAGCAGTACTTC; CDR3 protein: CASSLIMGGEQYF
J gene: TRBJ2-5; CDR3 length: 12; V gene: TRBV21-1; clone size: -; D gene: -; CDR3 DNA: TGTGCCCGGAAAGGGAGGAGAGTGACCCAGTACTTC; CDR3 protein: CARKGRRVTQYF
J gene: TRBJ2-7; CDR3 length: 14; V gene: TRBV29-1; clone size: -; D gene: TRBD2; CDR3 DNA: TGCAGCGTTGACCTAGCGGGAGGTACCTACGAGCAGTACTTC; CDR3 protein: CSVDLAGGTYEQYF
J gene: TRBJ2-1; CDR3 length: 15; V gene: TRBV7-9; clone size: -; D gene: TRBD1; CDR3 DNA: TGTGCCAGCAGCCCAGGGGGAGTTTCCTACAATGAGCAGTTCTTC; CDR3 protein: CASSPGGVSYNEQFF
J gene: TRBJ2-7; CDR3 length: 14; V gene: TRBV30; clone size: once; D gene: -; CDR3 DNA: TGTGCCTGGAGACCTACGGGATCGCCCTACGAGCAGTACTTC; CDR3 protein: CAWRPTGSPYEQYF
J gene: TRBJ2-2; CDR3 length: 15; V gene: TRBV11-3; clone size: -; D gene: TRBD1; CDR3 DNA: TGTGCCAGCAGGACACAGGGGGCGCTGACCGGGGAGCTGTTTTTT; CDR3 protein: CASRTQGALTGELFF
J gene: TRBJ1-1; CDR3 length: 14; V gene: TRBV2; clone size: -; D gene: -; CDR3 DNA: TGTGCCAGCAGTGACGAGGGAATCAACACTGAAGCTTTCTTT; CDR3 protein: CASSDEGINTEAFF
J gene: TRBJ1-1; CDR3 length: 13; V gene: TRBV11-2; clone size: -; D gene: TRBD1; CDR3 DNA: TGTGCCAGCAGCTTTACAGGGGAGACTGAAGCTTTCTTT; CDR3 protein: CASSFTGETEAFF
J gene: TRBJ1-2; CDR3 length: 16; V gene: TRBV19; clone size: -; D gene: TRBD1; CDR3 DNA: TGTGCCAGTAATACTCCGGGACAGGGGGCGAACTATGGCTACACCTTC; CDR3 protein: CASNTPGQGANYGYTF
J gene: TRBJ2-3; CDR3 length: 17; V gene: TRBV7-3; clone size: -; D gene: TRBD1; CDR3 DNA: TGTGCCAGCAGCTTAACGTTGGGGACAGGGAGCACAGATACGCAGTATTTT; CDR3 protein: CASSLTLGTGSTDTQYF
J gene: TRBJ2-7; CDR3 length: 16; V gene: TRBV5-1; clone size: -; D gene: TRBD2; CDR3 DNA: TGCGCCAGCAGCTTGGCCGGGGGGGTAGGTGACTACGAGCAGTACTTC; CDR3 protein: CASSLAGGVGDYEQYF
J gene: TRBJ2-3; CDR3 length: 14; V gene: TRBV6-6; clone size: -; D gene: -; CDR3 DNA: TGTGCCAGCAGTTATGCCGGGGACACAGATACGCAGTATTTT; CDR3 protein: CASSYAGDTDTQYF
J gene: TRBJ2-3; CDR3 length: 13; V gene: TRBV5-4; clone size: -; D gene: -; CDR3 DNA: TGTGCCAGCAGATTCGGTACCACAGATACGCAGTATTTT; CDR3 protein: CASRFGTTDTQYF
J gene: TRBJ1-2; CDR3 length: 12; V gene: TRBV6-1; clone size: -; D gene: -; CDR3 DNA: TGTGCCAGCAGTTCAGGGGACTATGGCTACACCTTC; CDR3 protein: CASSSGDYGYTF
J gene: TRBJ1-1; CDR3 length: 13; V gene: TRBV7-9; clone size: -; D gene: TRBD1; CDR3 DNA: TGTGCCAGCAGCAGGGACAGAGCCCCTGAAGCTTTCTTT; CDR3 protein: CASSRDRAPEAFF
J gene: TRBJ2-5; CDR3 length: 15; V gene: TRBV6-5; clone size: -; D gene: -; CDR3 DNA: TGTGCCAGCAGTTCTCTGGGGGCTGCCAAAGAGACCCAGTACTTC; CDR3 protein: CASSSLGAAKETQYF